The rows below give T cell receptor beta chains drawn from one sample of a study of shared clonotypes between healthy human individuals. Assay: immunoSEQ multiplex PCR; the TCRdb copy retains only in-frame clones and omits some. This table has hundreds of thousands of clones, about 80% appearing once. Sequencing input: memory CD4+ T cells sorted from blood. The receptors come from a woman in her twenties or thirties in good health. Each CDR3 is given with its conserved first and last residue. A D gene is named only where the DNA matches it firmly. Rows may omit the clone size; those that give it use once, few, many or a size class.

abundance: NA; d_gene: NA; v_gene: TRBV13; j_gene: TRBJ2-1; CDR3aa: CASSISGSSYNEQFF; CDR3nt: TGTGCCAGCAGCATTAGCGGCAGCTCCTACAATGAGCAGTTCTTC
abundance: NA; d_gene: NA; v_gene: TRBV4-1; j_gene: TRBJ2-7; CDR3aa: CASSQDAQGGEQYF; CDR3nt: TGCGCCAGCAGCCAAGATGCCCAGGGTGGCGAGCAGTACTTC
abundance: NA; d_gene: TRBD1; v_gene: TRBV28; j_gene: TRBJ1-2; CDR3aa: CASSLLKGQGHGYTF; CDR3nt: TGTGCCAGCAGTTTACTGAAGGGACAGGGACATGGCTACACCTTC
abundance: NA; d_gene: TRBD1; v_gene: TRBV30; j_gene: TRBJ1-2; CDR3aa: CAWSVDRGVVGYTF; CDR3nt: TGTGCCTGGAGTGTCGACAGGGGGGTGGTTGGCTACACCTTC
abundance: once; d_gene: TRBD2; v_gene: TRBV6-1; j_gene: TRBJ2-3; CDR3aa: CASSGLAGGADTQYF; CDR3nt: TGTGCCAGCAGTGGACTAGCGGGAGGGGCAGATACGCAGTATTTT
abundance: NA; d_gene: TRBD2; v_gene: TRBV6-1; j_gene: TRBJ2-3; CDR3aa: CASSEASGSTDTQYF; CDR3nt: TGTGCCAGCAGTGAAGCTAGCGGGAGCACAGATACGCAGTATTTT
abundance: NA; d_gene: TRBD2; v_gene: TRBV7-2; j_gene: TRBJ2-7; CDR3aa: CASSRTLAGQNSYEQYF; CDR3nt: TGTGCCAGCAGCCGAACCCTAGCGGGCCAAAACTCCTACGAGCAGTACTTC
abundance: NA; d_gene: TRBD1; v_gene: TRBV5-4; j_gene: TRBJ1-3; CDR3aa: CNTGTGIENTIYF; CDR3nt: TGTAATACCGGGACAGGGATTGAAAACACCATATATTTT
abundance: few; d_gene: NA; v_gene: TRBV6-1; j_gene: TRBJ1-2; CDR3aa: CASSEDRNYYGYTF; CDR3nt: TGTGCCAGCAGTGAAGATCGGAACTACTATGGCTACACCTTC
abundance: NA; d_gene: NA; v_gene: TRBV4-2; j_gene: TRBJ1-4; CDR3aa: CASRPHAGAEEKLFF; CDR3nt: TGTGCCAGCAGACCCCATGCAGGGGCGGAGGAAAAACTGTTTTTT
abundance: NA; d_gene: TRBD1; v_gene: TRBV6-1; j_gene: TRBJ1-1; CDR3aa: CASSEGDRGAEAFF; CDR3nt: TGTGCCAGCAGTGAAGGGGACAGGGGCGCTGAAGCTTTCTTT
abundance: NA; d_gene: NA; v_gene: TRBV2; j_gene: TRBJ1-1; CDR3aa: CASKLKLEAFF; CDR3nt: TGTGCCAGCAAATTGAAGCTTGAAGCTTTCTTT
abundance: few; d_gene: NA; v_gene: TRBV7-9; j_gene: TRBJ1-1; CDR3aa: CASSTGTNMNTEAFF; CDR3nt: TGTGCCAGCAGCACCGGGACGAATATGAACACTGAAGCTTTCTTT
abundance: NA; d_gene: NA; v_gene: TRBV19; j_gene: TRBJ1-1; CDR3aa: CASSIGDGDTEAFF; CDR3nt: TGTGCCAGTAGTATAGGGGACGGTGACACTGAAGCTTTCTTT